A single sample gave rise to the 22 T cell receptor beta chains below, sequenced in a study of CD8 T cells in Susac syndrome. Random hexamers were used to reverse transcribe the RNA input (about 0.45 to 1 ug). Each CDR3 protein is one row after TCRdb ran MiXCR on the immunoSEQ multiplex PCR reads. Found here are 330,000 or so distinct CDR3 sequences, around 85% of them singletons; the top ten hold 0.21%. The sample was CD8+ T cells from PBMCs. The origin of the receptors is a human donor with multiple sclerosis.

The chain combines TRBV3-1 with TRBJ1-1; TRBD1 agrees at 7 bases. Trimming at V came to 3 bases and at J to 7 bases, leaving 17 bases not matched to a gene. CDR3 length: 17 residues. CDR1 and CDR2 (germline): LGHDT, YNNKEL (reference sequence). This CDR3 is CASSHPQGPEGGLEAFF. The CDR3 DNA sequence: TGTGCCAGCAGCCATCCACAGGGGCCGGAGGGGGGGCTTGAAGCTTTCTTT. Combining the CDR3 with reference TRBV3-1 and TRBJ1-1 gives the whole variable domain DTAVSQTPKYLVTQMGNDKSIKCEQNLGHDTMYWYKQDSKKFLKIMFSYNNKELIINETVPNRFSPKSPDKAHLNLHINSLELGDSAVYFCASSHPQGPEGGLEAFFGQGTRLTVV.

The chain carries TRBV5-8 and TRBJ2-4; no clear D gene. The CDR3 sequence is 13 residues long. Germline V gene data show CDR1 as SGHTS and CDR2 as YDEGEE. Trimming shortened V by 0 bases and J by 1 base, and 2 bases separated the two germline ends. The CDR3 spells CASSLGAKNIQYF. Here the CDR3 DNA reads TGTGCCAGCAGCTTGGGTGCCAAAAACATTCAGTACTTC.

The chain employs TRBV7-9 and TRBJ1-2; no definite D call. The CDR3 has 13 residues. The germline CDR1 and CDR2 sequences are SEHNR and FQNEAQ (reference sequence). The ends were cut back, 7 bases at V and 7 bases at J, with 16 bases in the middle. The CDR3 DNA is TGTGCCAGCATCTCGGACGGATCTAGTGGCTACACCTTC. Amino acid sequence: CASISDGSSGYTF.

This clonotype appeared a single time. This chain uses TRBV27 with TRBJ1-2, with 8 nucleotides matching TRBD1. J gave up 4 bases and V 7 bases, and 11 bases lay outside the gene matches. This CDR3 comprises 15 residues. Germline V CDR1 and CDR2: MNHEY, SMNVEV (reference sequence). The DNA for the CDR3 is TGTGCCAGCACGAAAATACAGGGGGTGGGCTATGGCTACACCTTC. This codes for CASTKIQGVGYGYTF.

V gene TRBV28 combines with J gene TRBJ1-2, with TRBD1 identical over 10 bases. CDR3 length: 15 amino acids. Germline V gene sequence: CDR1 MDHEN, CDR2 SYDVKM. V lost 6 bases, J lost 3 bases, and 7 bases stayed unmatched. CDR3 nucleotides: TGTGCCAGCAGCGACGACAGGGGGCAATACTATGGCTACACCTTC. It is translated as CASSDDRGQYYGYTF.

This chain uses TRBV27 with TRBJ2-1; TRBD2 matches at 12 bases. CDR1 and CDR2 (germline): MNHEY, SMNVEV (reference sequence). The CDR3 is 15 amino acids. V lost 5 bases, J lost 6 bases, and 5 bases stayed unmatched. The CDR3 DNA is TGTGCCAGCAGTCCAGGACTAGCGGGACTCAATGAGCAGTTCTTC. Translated: CASSPGLAGLNEQFF.

The chain links TRBV19 to TRBJ2-1; 13 bases match TRBD2. The CDR3 consists of 18 residues. From germline, CDR1 is LNHDA and CDR2 SQIVND (reference sequence). Trimming removed 5 bases from V and 0 bases from J; junction bases left unmatched: 7. The CDR3 sequence: CASSPATSGRSSYNEQFF. CDR3 coding DNA: TGTGCCAGTAGTCCCGCGACTAGCGGGAGGAGCTCCTACAATGAGCAGTTCTTC.

The chain joins TRBV19 to TRBJ1-1; TRBD1 agrees at 7 bases. The germline CDR1 and CDR2 sequences are LNHDA and SQIVND (reference sequence). The CDR3 covers 18 residues. With V trimmed by 1 base and J by 0 bases, 11 bases remained unmatched. In nucleotides, the CDR3 is TGTGCCAGTAGTATAGGAGTCCAGGGGGTGACCATGAACACTGAAGCTTTCTTT. Encoded protein: CASSIGVQGVTMNTEAFF.

CDR3 DNA sequence: TGTGCCAGCAGTTACTCCCCCGACCGAGTGGATGAAAAACTGTTTTTT. Translation gives CASSYSPDRVDEKLFF. This chain links TRBV6-6 with TRBJ1-4; D unclear. V lost 0 bases and J 6 bases, leaving 14 bases between the germline ends. In germline, CDR1 is MNHNY, CDR2 SVGAGI (reference sequence). The CDR3 length is 16 residues.

The chain recombines TRBV12-3 or TRBV12-4 with TRBJ2-5; D might be TRBD1 (6 bases). CDR3 size: 15 residues. The V gene lost 3 bases and the J gene lost 4 bases, with 15 bases spanning the gap. CDR3 region: CASSFRQGKPETQYF. The CDR3 nucleotides are TGTGCCAGCAGTTTCCGGCAGGGGAAACCAGAGACCCAGTACTTC.

CDR3 DNA: TGCAGTGCGAGAAACCCACGAAGCGTAGGCTACGAGCAGTACTTC. It is translated as CSARNPRSVGYEQYF. The J gene is TRBJ2-7, the V gene TRBV20-1, with D uncertain. Germline V gene sequence: CDR1 DFQATT, CDR2 SNEGSKA (reference sequence). The CDR3 extends over 15 amino acids. With 6 bases removed from V and 3 bases from J, the gap between germline ends came to 21 bases.

The CDR3 DNA is TGTGCCAGCAGGTCCGGACAGGGAAAGGAAGCTTTCTTT. Protein: CASRSGQGKEAFF. The V gene is TRBV12-3 or TRBV12-4, the J gene TRBJ1-1; 8 nucleotides agree with TRBD1. CDR3 length: 13 amino acids. V lost 6 bases to trimming and J lost 8 bases; unmatched junction nucleotides: 8.

This CDR3 is CASSQPGSGNTIYF. CDR3 DNA: TGTGCCAGCAGCCAACCAGGGTCCGGAAACACCATATATTTT. The chain couples TRBV14 to TRBJ1-3; the D gene is possibly TRBD1 (5 bases). The germline gives CDR1 SGHDN, CDR2 FVKESK. The V and J ends lost 2 bases and 4 bases respectively, with 9 bases between them. The CDR3 covers 14 residues.

V gene TRBV29-1 combines with J gene TRBJ2-5; 7 bases agree with TRBD2. Germline V gives CDR1 SQVTM, CDR2 ANQGSEA. J was trimmed by 3 bases and V by 4 bases; bases with no gene match: 2. CDR3 length: 12 amino acids. CDR3 coding DNA: TGCAGCGTTGTGGGGGGGGAAGAGACCCAGTACTTC. Protein sequence: CSVVGGEETQYF.

This clonotype was seen more than once but under ten times. The chain is built from TRBV6-5 and TRBJ2-7; D may be TRBD1 or TRBD2 (6 bases each). Trimming shortened V by 5 bases and J by 0 bases, and 8 bases separated the two germline ends. The germline CDR1 and CDR2 sequences are MNHEY and SVGAGI. CDR3 size: 13 residues. The CDR3 spells CASSGGLSYEQYF. CDR3 coding DNA: TGTGCCAGCAGTGGGGGGCTCTCCTACGAGCAGTACTTC.

V is TRBV6-2 or TRBV6-3 and J is TRBJ2-7; a possible D gene is TRBD2 (5 bases). There are 14 residues in the CDR3. CDR1 is MNHEY and CDR2 is SVGEGT in the germline V gene. The V and J ends lost 0 bases and 2 bases respectively, with 8 bases between them. CDR3 residues: CASSYSDGTYEQYF. CDR3 in DNA: TGTGCCAGCAGTTACTCGGACGGGACCTACGAGCAGTACTTC.

The chain recombines TRBV6-1 with TRBJ2-1, with D possibly TRBD2 on 5 matching bases. This CDR3 comprises 16 residues. Trimming left V 6 bases short and J 3 bases short, with 18 bases between. From germline, CDR1 is MNHNS and CDR2 SASEGT. The CDR3 reads CASSHTGGLYYNEQFF. CDR3 coding DNA: TGTGCCAGCAGCCATACGGGCGGGCTTTACTACAATGAGCAGTTCTTC.

The gene calls are TRBV20-1 and TRBJ2-1, with D possibly TRBD1 on 6 matching bases. Trimming pared 3 bases from V and 0 bases from J, leaving 9 bases between. The CDR3 consists of 14 residues. In germline, CDR1 is DFQATT, CDR2 SNEGSKA (reference sequence). In DNA, the CDR3 is TGCAGTGCTAGCGGGGACAACTCCTACAATGAGCAGTTCTTC. This translates into CSASGDNSYNEQFF.

This chain connects TRBV6-6 to TRBJ2-2, with TRBD1 identical over 8 bases. The V segment lost 5 bases and the J segment 7 bases; nucleotides outside the gene matches: 3. The CDR3 is 13 residues long. Germline V gene data show CDR1 as MNHNY and CDR2 as SVGAGI (reference sequence). In nucleotides, the CDR3 is TGTGCCAGCAGTCAGGGGGCCGGCGGGGAGCTGTTTTTT. Amino acids: CASSQGAGGELFF.

The chain uses TRBV6-2 or TRBV6-3 and TRBJ2-5; D gene uncertain. In germline, CDR1 is MNHEY, CDR2 SVGEGT. CDR3 size: 14 residues. V was shortened by 7 bases and J by 0 bases, with 12 bases between the two germline ends. CDR3 in DNA: TGTGCCAGCACTCTGTCAGGATACCAAGAGACCCAGTACTTC. Amino acids: CASTLSGYQETQYF.

V and J are TRBV6-5 and TRBJ1-4, with D unresolved. The CDR3 is 12 amino acids. Germline CDR1 is MNHEY and CDR2 is SVGAGI. The V end was cut by 10 bases, the J end by 7 bases, with 13 bases between. DNA for the CDR3: TGTGCCACCTCGGACGGGAGTGAAAAACTGTTTTTT. Amino acid sequence: CATSDGSEKLFF.

This rearrangement joins TRBV4-2 to TRBJ2-5; D might be TRBD2 (5 bases). V was pared by 5 bases and J by 5 bases, with 9 bases between. Germline V gene lookup returns CDR1 LGHNA and CDR2 YNFKEQ. The CDR3 loop spans 12 amino acids. CDR3 residues: CASSSGSETQYF. As DNA, the CDR3 is TGTGCCAGCAGCTCGGGGTCGGAGACCCAGTACTTC.